Detailed here is one TCR beta chain. It has no known antigen specificity. Base-call qualities are not available, and no considerably larger clone is one nucleotide away. The entry originates in a study of memory CD4+ T cells and cytomegalovirus serostatus (dated by TCRdb to the late 2010s). A note on the overall study: A total of about 35 healthy Belgian adults, of whom 9 were CMV seropositive and roughly 24 were CMV seronegative, were included in the cohort. CD4+ memory TCRbeta repertoires of a Belgian cohort with known cytomegalovirus serostatus were sequenced in order to replicate a published TCR-based CMV serostatus classifier. What the work shows at the level of the full study, not this receptor alone: Of 164 previously reported CMV-associated TCRbeta sequences, 67 appeared in the CD4+ memory repertoires, each in one to five individuals. A median bootstrapped AUC of 0.95 with a 95% CI of 0.76-1.00 was achieved on the Belgian cohort by the original-framework classifier. Results were interpreted as suggesting that the CMV-associated TCR signature is largely present in the CD4+ memory repertoire. For CMV serostatus prediction, a median bootstrapped AUC of approximately 0.95 was reached with the original framework, and a median bootstrapped AUC of approximately 0.89 was reached with a US-trained random forest. Only CD4+CD45RO+ memory cells were sequenced, in contrast to the original study, which included naive and memory CD4+ and CD8+ populations.

The Quick-DNA Microprep Kit was used to extract genomic DNA from the sorted cells. TCRbeta DNA was amplified with the immunoSEQ hsTCRbeta kit following the manufacturer's protocol. An Illumina MiSeq instrument was used to sequence the TCRbeta libraries. The study's processing was this. After out-of-frame sequences were removed, around 2,200,000 distinct TCRbeta sequences remained, averaging about 61,000 per individual. Two values were used to score each individual: the count of 164 previously reported CMV-associated TCRbeta sequences and the total count of productive distinct TCRbeta sequences. A beta-binomial model was reimplemented in Python, and random forests from scikit-learn, run with default parameters, were trained on data from the US cohort. Classifier performance on the Belgian cohort was reported as the median AUC with percentile confidence intervals calculated over 10,000 bootstrap iterations. Drawn from immuneACCESS, this table holds only the in-frame rearrangements with V and J called that TCRdb kept. Clones are partly lost; checked studies trace under half to an unresolved V gene and leave the rest unexplained. That table supplies the V and J calls and clone size; D and trimming were determined from the DNA. Recorded for this sample are over 60,000 clones; roughly 80% of them occurred a single time. The ten largest clones take up about 1% of the sample.

A FACSAria II was used to sort memory CD4+ T cells, defined as single viable CD3+CD4+CD8-CD45RO+ cells. CMV serostatus was determined using a Roche Elecsys assay that detects serum IgG against CMV pp150, pp28, p38 and p52. Once the samples were thawed, total CD4+ T cells were enriched through positive selection using CD4 magnetic microbeads. Samples originated from another study that specifically interrogated the CD4+ T cell memory repertoire. Following standard operating procedures, peripheral blood mononuclear cells were isolated and cryopreserved, while serum was kept at -80 degrees C. The staining used CD3-PerCP (BW264/56), CD4-APC (RPA-T4), CD45RO-PE (UCHT1) and CD8-Pacific Orange (3B5) antibodies, and Sytox blue was used to exclude non-viable cells. Source material: memory CD4+ T cells from blood. The clonotype comes from an adult in good health and CMV-seronegative.

For the CDR3, the sequence is CASSEGQTNYGYTF. The nucleotide sequence reads as follows: TGTGCCAGCAGTGAGGGACAGACTAACTATGGCTACACCTTC. Recombination linked TRBV6-1 to TRBJ1-2; the central 7 bases match TRBD1. Via the germline V gene, CDR1 is MNHNS and CDR2 SASEGT. The germline V and J ends show losses of 3 bases and 0 bases respectively, and no gene match explains 1 base of the junction. The CDR3 contains 14 residues, cysteine and phenylalanine counted. Of the read, only the CDR3 DNA is kept; its 42 bases are in frame from base 1.